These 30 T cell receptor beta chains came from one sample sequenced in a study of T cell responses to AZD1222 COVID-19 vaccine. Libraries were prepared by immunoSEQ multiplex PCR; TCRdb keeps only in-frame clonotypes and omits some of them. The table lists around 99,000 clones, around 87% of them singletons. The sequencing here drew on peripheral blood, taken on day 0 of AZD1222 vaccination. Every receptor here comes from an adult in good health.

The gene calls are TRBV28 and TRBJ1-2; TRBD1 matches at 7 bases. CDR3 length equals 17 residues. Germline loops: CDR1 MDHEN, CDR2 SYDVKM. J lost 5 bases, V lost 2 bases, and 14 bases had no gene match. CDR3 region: CASSLPPYGARGYGYTF. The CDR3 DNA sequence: TGTGCCAGCAGTTTACCTCCCTACGGGGCCAGGGGGTATGGCTACACCTTC.

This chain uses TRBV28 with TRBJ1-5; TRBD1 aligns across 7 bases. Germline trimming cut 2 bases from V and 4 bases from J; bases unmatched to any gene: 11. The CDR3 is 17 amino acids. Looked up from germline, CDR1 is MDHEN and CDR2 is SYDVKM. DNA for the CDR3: TGTGCCAGCAGTTTACACGGGGGACAGACTATTAATCAGCCCCAGCATTTT. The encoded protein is CASSLHGGQTINQPQHF. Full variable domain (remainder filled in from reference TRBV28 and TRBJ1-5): DVKVTQSSRYLVKRTGEKVFLECVQDMDHENMFWYRQDPGLGLRLIYFSYDVKMKEKGDIPEGYSVSREKKERFSLILESASTNQTSMYLCASSLHGGQTINQPQHFGDGTRLSIL.

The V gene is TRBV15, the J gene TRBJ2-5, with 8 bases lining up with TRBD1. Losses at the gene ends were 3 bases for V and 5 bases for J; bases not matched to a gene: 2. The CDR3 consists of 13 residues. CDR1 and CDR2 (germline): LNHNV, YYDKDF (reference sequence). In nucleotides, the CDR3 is TGTGCCACCAGCAGGGACAGGGTTGAGACCCAGTACTTC. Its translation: CATSRDRVETQYF. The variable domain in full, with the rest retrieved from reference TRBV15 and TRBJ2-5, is DAMVIQNPRYQVTQFGKPVTLSCSQTLNHNVMYWYQQKSSQAPKLLFHYYDKDFNNEADTPDNFQSRRPNTSFCFLDIRSPGLGDTAMYLCATSRDRVETQYFGPGTRLLVL.

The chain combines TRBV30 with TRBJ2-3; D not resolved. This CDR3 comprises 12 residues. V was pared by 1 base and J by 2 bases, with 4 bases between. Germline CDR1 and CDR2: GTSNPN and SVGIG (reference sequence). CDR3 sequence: CAWSDYTDTQYF. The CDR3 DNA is TGTGCCTGGAGTGATTACACAGATACGCAGTATTTT.

The chain's CDR3 is CASSSGPGIKLFF. The CDR3 region has the DNA TGTGCCAGCAGTTCCGGGCCCGGGATAAAACTGTTTTTT. The chain joins TRBV12-3 or TRBV12-4 to TRBJ1-4; no definite D call. The ends were cut back, 4 bases at V and 10 bases at J, with 13 bases in the middle. The CDR3 length is 13 residues.

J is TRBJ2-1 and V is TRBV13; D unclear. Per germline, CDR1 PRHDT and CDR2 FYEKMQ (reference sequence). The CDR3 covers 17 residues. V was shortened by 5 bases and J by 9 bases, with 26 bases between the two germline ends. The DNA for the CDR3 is TGTGCCAGCAGCATTTCTTCCCAGCGTCTAGTGTCTTCTGAGCAGTTCTTC. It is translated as CASSISSQRLVSSEQFF.

The CDR3 loop is CASSSTGTEAFF. For the CDR3, the DNA is TGTGCCAGCAGCTCGACAGGCACTGAAGCTTTCTTT. The J gene is TRBJ1-1, the V gene TRBV7-6; possible D gene TRBD1, 6 bases. Trimming shortened V by 4 bases and J by 4 bases, and 7 bases separated the two germline ends. Germline CDR1 and CDR2: SGHVS and FNYEAQ. The CDR3 is made up of 12 amino acids.

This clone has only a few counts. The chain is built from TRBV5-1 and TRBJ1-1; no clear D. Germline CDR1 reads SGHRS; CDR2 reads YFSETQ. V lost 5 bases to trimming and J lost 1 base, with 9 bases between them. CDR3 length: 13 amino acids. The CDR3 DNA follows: TGCGCCAGCAGTCTGATGGGGAACACTGAAGCTTTCTTT. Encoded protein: CASSLMGNTEAFF.

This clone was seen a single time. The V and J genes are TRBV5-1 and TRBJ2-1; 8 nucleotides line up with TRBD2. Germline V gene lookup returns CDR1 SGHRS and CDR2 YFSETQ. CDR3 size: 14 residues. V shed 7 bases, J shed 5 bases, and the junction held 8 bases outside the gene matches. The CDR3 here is CASDTGTRNNEQFF. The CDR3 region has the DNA TGCGCCAGCGATACAGGGACTAGGAACAATGAGCAGTTCTTC. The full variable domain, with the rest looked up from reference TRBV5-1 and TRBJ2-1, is KAGVTQTPRYLIKTRGQQVTLSCSPISGHRSVSWYQQTPGQGLQFLFEYFSETQRNKGNFPGRFSGRQFSNSRSEMNVSTLELGDSALYLCASDTGTRNNEQFFGPGTRLTVL.

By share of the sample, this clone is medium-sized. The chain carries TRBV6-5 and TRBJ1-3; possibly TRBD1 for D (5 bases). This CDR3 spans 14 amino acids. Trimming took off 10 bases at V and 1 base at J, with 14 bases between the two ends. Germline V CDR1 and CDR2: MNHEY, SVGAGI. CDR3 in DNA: TGTGCCATTGGACAAGACGGTTCTGGAAACACCATATATTTT. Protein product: CAIGQDGSGNTIYF.

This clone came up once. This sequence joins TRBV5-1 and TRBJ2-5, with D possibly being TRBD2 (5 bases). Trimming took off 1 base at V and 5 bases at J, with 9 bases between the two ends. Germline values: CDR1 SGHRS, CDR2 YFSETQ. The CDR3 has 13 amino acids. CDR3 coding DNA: TGCGCCAGCAGCTTGAAACTAGAGGAGACCCAGTACTTC. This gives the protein CASSLKLEETQYF.

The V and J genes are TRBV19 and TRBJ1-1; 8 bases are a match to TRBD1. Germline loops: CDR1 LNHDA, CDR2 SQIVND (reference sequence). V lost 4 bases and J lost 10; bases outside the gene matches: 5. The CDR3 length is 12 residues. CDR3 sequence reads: CASSTRQGPAFF. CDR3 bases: TGTGCCAGTAGTACCCGACAGGGGCCAGCTTTCTTT.

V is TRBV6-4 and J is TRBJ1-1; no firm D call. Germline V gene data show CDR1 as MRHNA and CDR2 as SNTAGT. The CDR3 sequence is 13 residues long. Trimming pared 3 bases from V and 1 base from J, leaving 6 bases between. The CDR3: CASSEQGNTEAFF. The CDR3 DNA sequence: TGTGCCAGCAGTGAACAAGGGAACACTGAAGCTTTCTTT.

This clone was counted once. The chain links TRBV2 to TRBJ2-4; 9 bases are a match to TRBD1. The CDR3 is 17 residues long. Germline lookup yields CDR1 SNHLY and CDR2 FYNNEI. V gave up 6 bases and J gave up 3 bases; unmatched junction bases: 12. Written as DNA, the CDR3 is TGTGCCAGCAGCCAGACGGTGGGACAGGGAGGCAAAAACATTCAGTACTTC. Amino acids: CASSQTVGQGGKNIQYF.

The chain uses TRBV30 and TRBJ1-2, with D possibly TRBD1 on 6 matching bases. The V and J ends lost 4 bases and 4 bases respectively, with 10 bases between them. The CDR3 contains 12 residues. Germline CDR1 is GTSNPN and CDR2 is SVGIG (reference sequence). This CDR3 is CAWTDRFYGYTF. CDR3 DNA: TGTGCCTGGACAGACAGGTTCTATGGCTACACCTTC.

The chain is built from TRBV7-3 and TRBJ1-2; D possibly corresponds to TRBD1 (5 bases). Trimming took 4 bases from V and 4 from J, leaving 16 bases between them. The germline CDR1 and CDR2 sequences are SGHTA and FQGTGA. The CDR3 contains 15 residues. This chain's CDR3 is CASSSSPGIPYGYTF. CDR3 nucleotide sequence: TGTGCCAGCAGCTCCTCCCCAGGGATCCCCTATGGCTACACCTTC.

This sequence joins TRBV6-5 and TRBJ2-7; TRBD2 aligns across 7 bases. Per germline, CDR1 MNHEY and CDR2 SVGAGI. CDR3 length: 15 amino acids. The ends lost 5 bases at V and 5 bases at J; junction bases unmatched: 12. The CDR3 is CASSTRGGSFDEQYF. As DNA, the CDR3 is TGTGCCAGCAGTACCCGAGGCGGGAGCTTCGACGAGCAGTACTTC.

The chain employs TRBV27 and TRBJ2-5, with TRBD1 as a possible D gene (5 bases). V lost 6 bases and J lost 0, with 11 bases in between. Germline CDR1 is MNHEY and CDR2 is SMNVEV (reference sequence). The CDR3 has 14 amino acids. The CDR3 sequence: CASSWGGNQETQYF. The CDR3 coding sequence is TGTGCCAGCAGCTGGGGCGGAAACCAAGAGACCCAGTACTTC.

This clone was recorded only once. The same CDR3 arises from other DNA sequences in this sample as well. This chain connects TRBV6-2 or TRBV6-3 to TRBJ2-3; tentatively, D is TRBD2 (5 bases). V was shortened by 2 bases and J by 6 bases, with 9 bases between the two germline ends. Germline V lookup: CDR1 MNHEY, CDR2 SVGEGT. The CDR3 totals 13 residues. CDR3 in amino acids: CASSYSTRDTQYF. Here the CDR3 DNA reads TGTGCCAGCAGTTACAGTACTAGGGATACGCAGTATTTT.

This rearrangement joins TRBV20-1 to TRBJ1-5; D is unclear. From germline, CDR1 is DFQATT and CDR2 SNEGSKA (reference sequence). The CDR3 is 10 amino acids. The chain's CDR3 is CSRPEVPQHF. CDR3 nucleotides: TGCAGCCGCCCGGAGGTACCCCAGCATTTT.

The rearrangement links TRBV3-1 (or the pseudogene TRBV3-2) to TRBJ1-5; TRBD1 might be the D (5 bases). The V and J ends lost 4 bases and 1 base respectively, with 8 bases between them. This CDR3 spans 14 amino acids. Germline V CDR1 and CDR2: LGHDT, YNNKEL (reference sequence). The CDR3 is CASSLRVSNQPQHF. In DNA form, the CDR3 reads TGTGCCAGCAGCCTCAGGGTAAGCAATCAGCCCCAGCATTTT.

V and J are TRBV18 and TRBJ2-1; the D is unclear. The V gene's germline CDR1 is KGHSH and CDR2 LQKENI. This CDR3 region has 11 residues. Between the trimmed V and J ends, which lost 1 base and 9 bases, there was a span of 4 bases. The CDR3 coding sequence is TGTGCCAGCTCACCACGAGGTGAGCAGTTCTTC. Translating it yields CASSPRGEQFF.

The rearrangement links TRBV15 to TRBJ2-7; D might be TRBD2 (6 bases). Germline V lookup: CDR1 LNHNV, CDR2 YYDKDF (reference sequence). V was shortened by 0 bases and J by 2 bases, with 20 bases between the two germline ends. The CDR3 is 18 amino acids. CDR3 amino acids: CATSRDRRGKNYPYEQYF. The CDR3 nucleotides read TGTGCCACCAGCAGAGATAGGCGGGGCAAGAACTACCCCTACGAGCAGTACTTC.

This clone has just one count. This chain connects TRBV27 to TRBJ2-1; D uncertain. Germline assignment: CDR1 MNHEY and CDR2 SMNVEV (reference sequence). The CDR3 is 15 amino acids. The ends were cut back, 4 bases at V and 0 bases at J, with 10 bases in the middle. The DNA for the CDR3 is TGTGCCAGCAGTTCCGACAACTTCTCCTACAATGAGCAGTTCTTC. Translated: CASSSDNFSYNEQFF.

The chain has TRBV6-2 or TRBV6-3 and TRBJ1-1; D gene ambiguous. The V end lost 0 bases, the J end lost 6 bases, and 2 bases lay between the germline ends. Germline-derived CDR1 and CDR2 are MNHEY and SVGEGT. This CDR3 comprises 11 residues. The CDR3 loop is CASSYSAEAFF. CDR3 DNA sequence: TGTGCCAGCAGTTACTCAGCTGAAGCTTTCTTT.

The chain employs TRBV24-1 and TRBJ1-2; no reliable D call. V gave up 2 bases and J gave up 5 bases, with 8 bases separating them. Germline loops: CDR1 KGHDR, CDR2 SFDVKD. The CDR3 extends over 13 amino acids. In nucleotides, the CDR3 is TGTGCCACCAGTGATTCAAGAAAATATGGCTACACCTTC. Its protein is CATSDSRKYGYTF.

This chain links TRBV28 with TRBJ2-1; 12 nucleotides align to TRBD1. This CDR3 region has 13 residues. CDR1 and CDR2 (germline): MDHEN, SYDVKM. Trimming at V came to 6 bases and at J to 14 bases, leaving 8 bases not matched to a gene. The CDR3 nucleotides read TGTGCCAGCAGGGGACAGGGGGCGTTGGGGGAGTTCTTC. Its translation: CASRGQGALGEFF.

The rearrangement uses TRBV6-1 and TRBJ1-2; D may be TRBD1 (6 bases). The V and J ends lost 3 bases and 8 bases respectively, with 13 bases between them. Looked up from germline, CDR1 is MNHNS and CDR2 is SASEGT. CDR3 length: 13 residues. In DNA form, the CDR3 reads TGTGCCAGCAGTGACAGGGGAATGAGGGGCTACACCTTC. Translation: CASSDRGMRGYTF.

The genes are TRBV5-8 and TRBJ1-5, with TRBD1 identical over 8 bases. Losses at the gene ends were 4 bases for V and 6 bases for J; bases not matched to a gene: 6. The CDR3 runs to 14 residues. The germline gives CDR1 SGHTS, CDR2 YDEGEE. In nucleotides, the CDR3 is TGTGCCAGCAGCATCGGACAGGGTGGTCAGCCCCAGCATTTT. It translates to CASSIGQGGQPQHF. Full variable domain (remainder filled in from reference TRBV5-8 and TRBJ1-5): EAGVTQSPTHLIKTRGQQATLRCSPISGHTSVYWYQQALGLGLQFLLWYDEGEERNRGNFPPRFSGRQFPNYSSELNVNALELEDSALYLCASSIGQGGQPQHFGDGTRLSIL.

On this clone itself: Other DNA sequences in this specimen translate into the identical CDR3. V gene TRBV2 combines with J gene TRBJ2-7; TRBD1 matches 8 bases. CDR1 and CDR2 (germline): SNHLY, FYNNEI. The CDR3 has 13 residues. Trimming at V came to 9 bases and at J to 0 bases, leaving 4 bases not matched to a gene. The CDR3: CASKDRGSYEQYF. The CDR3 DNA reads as TGTGCCAGTAAAGACAGGGGCTCCTACGAGCAGTACTTC.